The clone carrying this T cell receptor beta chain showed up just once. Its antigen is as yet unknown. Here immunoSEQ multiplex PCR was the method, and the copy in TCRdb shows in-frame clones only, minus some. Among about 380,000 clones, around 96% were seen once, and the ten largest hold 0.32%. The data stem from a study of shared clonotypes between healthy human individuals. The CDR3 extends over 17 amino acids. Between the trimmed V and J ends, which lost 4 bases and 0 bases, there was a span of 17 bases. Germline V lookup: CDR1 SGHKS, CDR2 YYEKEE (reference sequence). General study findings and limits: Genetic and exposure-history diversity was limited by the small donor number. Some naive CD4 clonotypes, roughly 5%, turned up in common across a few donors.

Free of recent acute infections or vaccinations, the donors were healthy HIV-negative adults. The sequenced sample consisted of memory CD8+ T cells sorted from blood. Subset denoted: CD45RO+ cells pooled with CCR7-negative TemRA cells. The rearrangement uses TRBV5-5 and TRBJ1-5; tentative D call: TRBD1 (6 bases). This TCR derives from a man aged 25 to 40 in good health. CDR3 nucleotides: TGTGCCAGCAGCCCCTCCCTCGGGACATATAGCAATCAGCCCCAGCATTTT. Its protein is CASSPSLGTYSNQPQHF.